One sample yielded the 29 T cell receptor beta chains listed below, sequenced in a study of Graves' ophthalmopathy and Graves' hyperthyroidism. CDR3 regions of TCR beta were amplified from RNA transcripts. Second-round multiplex PCR came after a first-round RT-PCR that employed HTBI primers. Each CDR3 protein gets one entry after TCRdb re-called the multiplex PCR reads with MiXCR. The repertoire holds 350,000 to 450,000 distinct CDR3 sequences, with about 18% as singletons. The material sequenced was peripheral blood. The receptors stem from a woman aged 18-29 years with Graves' ophthalmopathy.

Ten or more counts support this clonotype. This chain links TRBV20-1 with TRBJ1-1; no firm D call. CDR1 and CDR2 (germline): DFQATT, SNEGSKA (reference sequence). V lost 6 bases and J 2 bases, leaving 16 bases between the germline ends. The CDR3 totals 14 residues. The CDR3 nucleotides read TGCAGTGCCCTCAAGGGTCCTGGAAACACTGAAGCTTTCTTT. It codes for CSALKGPGNTEAFF.

V usage is TRBV11-2 and J usage is TRBJ2-5; D is possibly TRBD2 (5 bases). Trimming shortened V by 1 base and J by 5 bases, and 11 bases separated the two germline ends. CDR1 SGHAT and CDR2 FQNNGV come from the germline V gene. The CDR3 spans 14 residues. The CDR3 spells CASSLGLMGETQYF. The DNA for the CDR3 is TGTGCCAGCAGCTTAGGACTAATGGGGGAGACCCAGTACTTC.

The chain employs TRBV6-2 or TRBV6-3 and TRBJ1-2; D remains unclear. This CDR3 spans 13 amino acids. Per the germline V gene, CDR1 is MNHEY and CDR2 is SVGEGT. V shed 6 bases and J shed 8 bases, with 16 bases lying between them. The chain's CDR3 is CASSGEGAGGYTF. CDR3 nucleotides: TGTGCCAGCAGCGGCGAAGGCGCAGGAGGCTACACCTTC.

This clonotype was picked up many times. The chain recombines TRBV6-1 with TRBJ2-5; D tentatively fits TRBD1 or TRBD2 (6 bases each). The ends were cut back, 2 bases at V and 5 bases at J, with 12 bases in the middle. The CDR3 has 14 amino acids. Germline CDR1 reads MNHNS; CDR2 reads SASEGT. Here the CDR3 reads CASSEIGGMETQYF. The CDR3 nucleotides read TGTGCCAGCAGTGAAATAGGGGGGATGGAGACCCAGTACTTC.

This clonotype was observed many times. This rearrangement joins TRBV28 to TRBJ2-7; tentative D call: TRBD1 (5 bases). This CDR3 has 15 amino acids. Germline V gene lookup returns CDR1 MDHEN and CDR2 SYDVKM. V lost 5 bases and J lost 4, with 18 bases in between. The CDR3 DNA sequence: TGTGCCAGCAGTCCGCCGACAGACGAGCCATACGAGCAGTACTTC. This encodes CASSPPTDEPYEQYF. Supplemented by reference TRBV28 and TRBJ2-7, the full variable domain reads DVKVTQSSRYLVKRTGEKVFLECVQDMDHENMFWYRQDPGLGLRLIYFSYDVKMKEKGDIPEGYSVSREKKERFSLILESASTNQTSMYLCASSPPTDEPYEQYFGPGTRLTVT.

This clonotype was seen many times. J is TRBJ2-2 and V is TRBV11-2; a possible D gene is TRBD2 (6 bases). The germline V gene has CDR1 SGHAT and CDR2 FQNNGV. This CDR3 is built from 16 residues. The V and J ends lost 1 base and 6 bases respectively, with 15 bases between them. The CDR3 DNA is TGTGCCAGCAGCTTAGTAGTTCGGAGGGGCGCCGGGGAGCTGTTTTTT. This translates into CASSLVVRRGAGELFF. The complete variable domain, with remaining parts taken from reference TRBV11-2 and TRBJ2-2, reads EAGVAQSPRYKIIEKRQSVAFWCNPISGHATLYWYQQILGQGPKLLIQFQNNGVVDDSQLPKDRFSAERLKGVDSTLKIQPAKLEDSAVYLCASSLVVRRGAGELFFGEGSRLTVL.

This clonotype was counted many times. The chain links TRBV15 to TRBJ2-2; possible D gene TRBD2, 7 bases. V was cut by 5 bases and J by 5 bases, with 21 bases left in between. The length of the CDR3 is 17 residues. Germline V gene sequence: CDR1 LNHNV, CDR2 YYDKDF (reference sequence). This chain's CDR3 is CATSPAGGGSSTGELFF. Written as DNA, the CDR3 is TGTGCCACCAGCCCCGCCGGGGGCGGGAGTTCTACCGGGGAGCTGTTTTTT. Supplemented by reference TRBV15 and TRBJ2-2, the full variable domain reads DAMVIQNPRYQVTQFGKPVTLSCSQTLNHNVMYWYQQKSSQAPKLLFHYYDKDFNNEADTPDNFQSRRPNTSFCFLDIRSPGLGDTAMYLCATSPAGGGSSTGELFFGEGSRLTVL.

The sample holds many counts of this clonotype. The chain joins TRBV28 to TRBJ2-7; 7 bases align to TRBD1. CDR1 and CDR2 (germline): MDHEN, SYDVKM. The trim removed 2 bases at V and 7 bases at J, leaving 8 bases unmatched. This CDR3 comprises 14 residues. CDR3 sequence: CASSLTGERGEQYF. The DNA of the CDR3 is TGTGCCAGCAGTTTAACAGGGGAGAGAGGAGAGCAGTACTTC.

The table lists this clonotype with a few counts. This chain connects TRBV6-2 or TRBV6-3 to TRBJ2-4, with 8 bases lining up with TRBD2. The V gene's germline CDR1 is MNHEY and CDR2 SVGEGT. The CDR3 spans 16 residues. V lost 5 bases, J lost 8 bases, and 14 bases stayed unmatched. CDR3 residues: CASSAGRGGTKHIQYF. DNA of the CDR3: TGTGCCAGCAGTGCCGGACGGGGGGGCACAAAACACATTCAGTACTTC.

This clonotype was recorded many times. This chain links TRBV20-1 with TRBJ2-1; TRBD2 agrees at 14 bases. The CDR3 contains 14 residues. Trimming at V came to 3 bases and at J to 6 bases, leaving 1 base not matched to a gene. CDR1 and CDR2 (germline): DFQATT, SNEGSKA (reference sequence). The CDR3 here is CSASGLAGGNEQFF. CDR3 in DNA: TGCAGTGCTAGTGGACTAGCGGGAGGCAATGAGCAGTTCTTC.

The V gene is TRBV6-1, the J gene TRBJ2-5, with D possibly being TRBD1 (6 bases). V was pared by 1 base and J by 5 bases, with 11 bases between. Germline CDR1 is MNHNS and CDR2 is SASEGT. The CDR3 length is 14 residues. This CDR3 is CASSEGRGHETQYF. In nucleotides, the CDR3 is TGTGCCAGCAGTGAAGGCAGGGGTCATGAGACCCAGTACTTC.

V usage is TRBV7-3 and J usage is TRBJ1-1, with TRBD1 matching over 10 bases. The CDR3 covers 14 residues. Germline lookup yields CDR1 SGHTA and CDR2 FQGTGA. Trimming removed 5 bases from V and 3 bases from J; junction bases left unmatched: 3. Written as DNA, the CDR3 is TGTGCCAGCAGCCGGGGACAGGGGTACACTGAAGCTTTCTTT. Protein: CASSRGQGYTEAFF.

The chain combines TRBV20-1 with TRBJ1-1; the D gene is possibly TRBD1 (6 bases). CDR1 is DFQATT, CDR2 SNEGSKA, per germline (reference sequence). This CDR3 contains 14 residues. The V and J ends lost 4 bases and 5 bases respectively, with 17 bases between them. The chain's CDR3 is CSAIPWGLGTEAFF. CDR3 sequence (DNA): TGCAGTGCTATCCCCTGGGGGCTCGGGACTGAAGCTTTCTTT.

This clonotype was observed at least ten times. This rearrangement joins TRBV19 to TRBJ2-7; 7 bases align to TRBD2. CDR1 is LNHDA and CDR2 is SQIVND in the germline V gene (reference sequence). The CDR3 is made up of 16 amino acids. The ends lost 4 bases at V and 4 bases at J; junction bases unmatched: 13. Here the CDR3 DNA reads TGTGCCAGTAGTACGATTACAACTAGCGCCCAATACGAGCAGTACTTC. Its protein product is CASSTITTSAQYEQYF. The variable domain in full, completed from reference TRBV19 and TRBJ2-7, reads DGGITQSPKYLFRKEGQNVTLSCEQNLNHDAMYWYRQDPGQGLRLIYYSQIVNDFQKGDIAEGYSVSREKKESFPLTVTSAQKNPTAFYLCASSTITTSAQYEQYFGPGTRLTVT.

This chain uses TRBV6-1 with TRBJ1-1, with 7 bases aligning to TRBD1. The CDR3 has 13 residues. V dropped 3 bases and J dropped 7; count of bases not matched to a gene: 5. The germline V gene has CDR1 MNHNS and CDR2 SASEGT. CDR3 sequence (DNA): TGTGCCAGCAGTGACACCGGGACAGTTGAAGCTTTCTTT. It codes for CASSDTGTVEAFF.

This clonotype was observed at least ten times. The J gene is TRBJ1-5, the V gene TRBV10-1; D gene ambiguous. The CDR3 covers 13 residues. Trimming removed 2 bases at V and 7 bases at J, with 9 bases between. Looked up from germline, CDR1 is WNHNN and CDR2 is SYGVQD (reference sequence). The DNA for the CDR3 is TGCGCCAGCAGTGAGGGACTCGGGCAGCCCCAGCATTTT. As protein: CASSEGLGQPQHF.

This clonotype was detected ten times or more. The chain has TRBV4-3 and TRBJ1-2; no reliable D call. Germline V gives CDR1 LGHNA, CDR2 YSLEER. Trimming removed 0 bases at V and 2 bases at J, with 10 bases between. The CDR3 sequence is 15 residues long. The CDR3 sequence is CASSQERLLNYGYTF. CDR3 nucleotides: TGCGCCAGCAGCCAAGAGCGACTGCTCAACTATGGCTACACCTTC.

This clonotype was detected ten times or more. The chain has TRBV6-2 or TRBV6-3 and TRBJ2-7, with D unresolved. V lost 0 bases, J lost 1 base, and 7 bases lay in between. There are 14 residues in the CDR3. The germline V gene has CDR1 MNHEY and CDR2 SVGEGT. In DNA form, the CDR3 reads TGTGCCAGCAGTTACTCCTGGGATTCCTACGAGCAGTACTTC. It specifies CASSYSWDSYEQYF.

This clonotype was seen a handful of times. The chain couples TRBV6-2 or TRBV6-3 to TRBJ2-7, with TRBD1 identical over 8 bases. This CDR3 has 17 amino acids. The germline V gene has CDR1 MNHEY and CDR2 SVGEGT. After removal of 4 bases from V and 4 bases from J, the junction contained 15 bases not matched to a gene. CDR3 amino acids: CASSSGPYDRGFYEQYF. CDR3 coding DNA: TGTGCCAGCAGTTCCGGACCTTATGACAGGGGTTTTTACGAGCAGTACTTC.

In its sample, this clonotype was seen many times. This chain uses TRBV19 with TRBJ1-5; D perhaps matches TRBD1 (5 bases). The germline V gene encodes CDR1 LNHDA and CDR2 SQIVND (reference sequence). This CDR3 contains 15 residues. Trimming removed 9 bases from V and 1 base from J, with 16 bases in between. CDR3 loop: CASETRRASNQPQHF. CDR3 DNA sequence: TGTGCCAGCGAGACTCGCAGGGCGAGCAATCAGCCCCAGCATTTT.

J is TRBJ2-5 and V is TRBV6-2 or TRBV6-3, with D tentatively TRBD1 or TRBD2 (6 bases each). The CDR3 length is 17 residues. Germline CDR1 MNHEY, CDR2 SVGEGT. V was trimmed by 2 bases and J by 5 bases, leaving 21 bases between them. The CDR3 here is CASSYRPRRGGGETQYF. The DNA for the CDR3 is TGTGCCAGCAGTTACCGCCCCCGCAGGGGAGGTGGGGAGACCCAGTACTTC.

This clonotype was found many times. This chain joins TRBV12-3 or TRBV12-4 and TRBJ1-2, with 11 bases matching TRBD1. J was trimmed by 13 bases and V by 7 bases; bases with no gene match: 11. The length of the CDR3 is 13 residues. CDR3 in amino acids: CASTKAGTGGGTF. CDR3 nucleotides: TGTGCCAGCACCAAGGCTGGGACAGGGGGAGGCACCTTC.

This clonotype was observed at least ten times. The chain carries TRBV30 and TRBJ2-5; D possibly corresponds to TRBD2 (5 bases). CDR3 size: 11 residues. The V end was cut by 0 bases, the J end by 10 bases, with 9 bases between. Per germline, CDR1 GTSNPN and CDR2 SVGIG (reference sequence). The CDR3 DNA reads as TGTGCCTGGAGTGTATCCGGGAACCAGTACTTC. Translation gives CAWSVSGNQYF.

This chain connects TRBV14 to TRBJ1-1; 11 bases agree with TRBD1. Germline V gene sequence: CDR1 SGHDN, CDR2 FVKESK. CDR3 length equals 17 residues. The trim removed 0 bases at V and 4 bases at J, leaving 7 bases unmatched. As DNA, the CDR3 is TGTGCCAGCAGCCAAGAAGAGGACAGGGGGCGTGGCACTGAAGCTTTCTTT. This encodes CASSQEEDRGRGTEAFF.

This clonotype was detected ten times or more. This chain uses TRBV19 with TRBJ1-1, with unresolved D. CDR1 is LNHDA and CDR2 is SQIVND in the germline V gene (reference sequence). This CDR3 spans 14 amino acids. V gave up 7 bases and J gave up 1 base, with 13 bases separating them. The CDR3 sequence: CASTLSVGNTEAFF. Here the CDR3 DNA reads TGTGCCAGTACCCTCTCGGTCGGGAACACTGAAGCTTTCTTT.

This clonotype was recorded at least ten times. V and J are TRBV7-3 and TRBJ2-2; 9 positions agree with TRBD1. This CDR3 region has 17 residues. The V segment lost 1 base and the J segment 3 bases; nucleotides outside the gene matches: 6. The germline V gene encodes CDR1 SGHTA and CDR2 FQGTGA. The CDR3 nucleotides read TGTGCCAGCAGCTTAAAGCCGGGACAGGGATACACCGGGGAGCTGTTTTTT. Protein product: CASSLKPGQGYTGELFF. The full variable domain, with the rest looked up from reference TRBV7-3 and TRBJ2-2, is GAGVSQTPSNKVTEKGKYVELRCDPISGHTALYWYRQSLGQGPEFLIYFQGTGAADDSGLPNDRFFAVRPEGSVSTLKIQRTERGDSAVYLCASSLKPGQGYTGELFFGEGSRLTVL.

The sample holds many counts of this clonotype. J is TRBJ2-7 and V is TRBV20-1; TRBD2 aligns across 9 bases. Trimming at V came to 6 bases and at J to 2 bases, leaving 11 bases not matched to a gene. The germline gives CDR1 DFQATT, CDR2 SNEGSKA (reference sequence). This CDR3 spans 15 amino acids. Here the CDR3 reads CSATNLAGNPYEQYF. CDR3 nucleotide sequence: TGCAGTGCAACAAACCTAGCGGGGAACCCCTACGAGCAGTACTTC.

This clonotype was counted many times. V usage is TRBV28 and J usage is TRBJ1-3; no clear D gene. This CDR3 has 14 residues. The V gene lost 5 bases and the J gene lost 0 bases, with 8 bases spanning the gap. From germline, CDR1 is MDHEN and CDR2 SYDVKM. Written as DNA, the CDR3 is TGTGCCAGCAGTCCCGCGAGCTCTGGAAACACCATATATTTT. Its protein is CASSPASSGNTIYF.

This clonotype was observed at least ten times. This chain connects TRBV20-1 to TRBJ1-1, with a weak D call TRBD1 (5 bases). This CDR3 is 12 amino acids long. Deletions cut 6 bases from V and 5 bases from J, with 13 bases between. CDR1 and CDR2 (germline): DFQATT, SNEGSKA (reference sequence). CDR3 sequence reads: CSAGGGGTEAFF. CDR3 bases: TGCAGTGCCGGGGGTGGAGGGACTGAAGCTTTCTTT.